The clone carrying this TCR beta chain was counted ten times or more. Its antigen is not known. The data were taken from a study of T cells after yellow fever vaccination. Study context: SMART-Seq v4 Ultra Low Input served to prepare low-cell-number fractions.

Study-wide findings and caveats: The secondary response was weaker, and its peak arrived faster, on day 5 versus 15. Reappearance after the booster was seen for most primary-vaccination clones, at 96% CD4 and more than 80% CD8.

The junction had 12 bases not matched to a gene; V was cut back by 0 bases and J by 8 bases. The CDR3 covers 17 residues. Germline V gene lookup returns CDR1 SGHRS and CDR2 YFSETQ. The study made its TCR cDNA through 5'RACE template switching. That step introduced a universal primer site along with UMIs. Via MiXCR, TCRdb re-called the 5' RACE reads, giving one row per CDR3 protein. The sample holds about 350,000 distinct CDR3 sequences, roughly 8.3% seen once. The receptor was isolated from a young man who received the YFV17D yellow fever vaccine. This rearrangement joins TRBV5-1 to TRBJ2-2, with 8 nucleotides matching TRBD1. Sequencing was performed on PBMCs, taken about 49 days after the first yellow fever vaccination. CDR3 residues: CASSLALSGGASGELFF. For the CDR3, the DNA is TGCGCCAGCAGCTTGGCCTTATCAGGGGGCGCGTCTGGGGAGCTGTTTTTT.